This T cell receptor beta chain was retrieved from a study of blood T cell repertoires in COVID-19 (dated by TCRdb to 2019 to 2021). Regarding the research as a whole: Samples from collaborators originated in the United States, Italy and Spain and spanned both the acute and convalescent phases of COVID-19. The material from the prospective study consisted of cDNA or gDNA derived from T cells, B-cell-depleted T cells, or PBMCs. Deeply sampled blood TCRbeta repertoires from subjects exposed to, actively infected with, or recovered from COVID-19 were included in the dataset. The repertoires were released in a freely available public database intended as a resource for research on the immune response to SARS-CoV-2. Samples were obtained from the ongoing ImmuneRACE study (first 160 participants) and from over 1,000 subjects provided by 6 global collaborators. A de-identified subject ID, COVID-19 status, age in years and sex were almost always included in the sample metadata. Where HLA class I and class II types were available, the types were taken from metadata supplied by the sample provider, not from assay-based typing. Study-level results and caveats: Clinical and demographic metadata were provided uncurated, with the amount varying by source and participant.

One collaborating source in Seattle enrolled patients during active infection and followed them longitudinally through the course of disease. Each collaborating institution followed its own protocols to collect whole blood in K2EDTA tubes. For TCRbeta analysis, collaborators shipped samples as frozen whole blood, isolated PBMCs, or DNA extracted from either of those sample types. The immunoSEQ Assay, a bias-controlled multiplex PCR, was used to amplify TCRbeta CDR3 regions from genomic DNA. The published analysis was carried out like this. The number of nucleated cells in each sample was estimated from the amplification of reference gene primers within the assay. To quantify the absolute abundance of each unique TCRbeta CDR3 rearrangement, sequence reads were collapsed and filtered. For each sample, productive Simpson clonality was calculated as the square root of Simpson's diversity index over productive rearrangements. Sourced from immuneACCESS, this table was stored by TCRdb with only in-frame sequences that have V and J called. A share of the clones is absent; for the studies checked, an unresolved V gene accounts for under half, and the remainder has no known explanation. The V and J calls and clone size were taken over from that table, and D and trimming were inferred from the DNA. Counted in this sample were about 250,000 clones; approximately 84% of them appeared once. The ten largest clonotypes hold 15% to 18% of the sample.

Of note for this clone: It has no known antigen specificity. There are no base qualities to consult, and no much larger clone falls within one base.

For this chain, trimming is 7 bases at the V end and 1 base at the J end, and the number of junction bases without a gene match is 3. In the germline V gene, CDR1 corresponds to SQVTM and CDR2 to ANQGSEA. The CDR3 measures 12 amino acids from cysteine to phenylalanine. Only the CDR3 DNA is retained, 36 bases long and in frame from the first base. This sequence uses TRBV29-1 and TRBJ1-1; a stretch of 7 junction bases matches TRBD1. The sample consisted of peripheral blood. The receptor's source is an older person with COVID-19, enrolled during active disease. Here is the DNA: TGCAGCGGCCGGACAGGGAACACTGAAGCTTTCTTT. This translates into CSGRTGNTEAFF.